Listed here is a single T cell receptor (beta chain). Using unique molecular identifiers, the investigators prepared the TCRbeta library. TCRdb redid the calling of the PCR reads with MiXCR, one entry per CDR3 protein. The repertoire holds some 350,000 distinct CDR3 sequences, with 10% as singletons. This record comes from a study of T-cell reconstitution after alpha-beta-depleted transplantation in children. CDR3 length: 14 residues. From germline, CDR1 is SGHRS and CDR2 YFSETQ. Between the trimmed V and J ends, which lost 0 bases and 8 bases, there was a span of 12 bases. The sequence was collected from a human donor who donated a stem cell graft to a child with acute lymphoblastic leukemia. The chain couples TRBV5-1 to TRBJ2-1; TRBD1 is a possible D gene (6 bases). This sample comprised PBMCs from the stem cell graft donor, obtained from the stem cell graft. This CDR3 is CASSLVSRGDEQFF. The CDR3 coding sequence is TGCGCCAGCAGCTTGGTTAGCAGGGGAGATGAGCAGTTCTTC.